The 24 T cell receptor beta chains listed next were all sequenced from one sample in a study of blood T cell repertoires in COVID-19. Sequenced by immunoSEQ multiplex PCR; TCRdb stores in-frame clones only, minus some. The sample has 350,000 or so clones; just over 85% are singletons. Sequenced sample: PBMCs or T cells enriched from blood (not recorded which). The receptor set was obtained from a woman aged 40-49 years with acute COVID-19.

The chain uses TRBV5-8 and TRBJ1-1; tentative D call: TRBD1 (6 bases). Trimming left V 5 bases short and J 1 base short, with 9 bases between. The CDR3 runs 13 residues. CDR1 and CDR2 from the germline V gene are SGHTS and YDEGEE. The CDR3 loop is CASRWGQNTEAFF. CDR3 DNA: TGTGCCAGCAGGTGGGGACAGAACACTGAAGCTTTCTTT.

This clone was picked up one time. V gene TRBV10-3 combines with J gene TRBJ2-5; 11 bases match TRBD2. Per the germline V gene, CDR1 is ENHRY and CDR2 is SYGVKD. The CDR3 sequence is 15 residues long. V dropped 6 bases and J dropped 5; count of bases not matched to a gene: 8. The chain's CDR3 is CAIRGTSGSGETQYF. The CDR3, as DNA: TGTGCCATCAGGGGAACTAGCGGGAGTGGGGAGACCCAGTACTTC.

The V and J genes are TRBV7-9 and TRBJ2-3; D not resolved. The CDR3 contains 15 residues. Germline CDR1 is SEHNR and CDR2 is FQNEAQ (reference sequence). V was pared by 2 bases and J by 0 bases, with 9 bases between. CDR3 DNA: TGTGCCAGCAGCTTACCTGGGCTAAGCACAGATACGCAGTATTTT. Translating gives CASSLPGLSTDTQYF.

The table lists this clone with a count of one. The gene calls are TRBV24-1 and TRBJ2-1, with D perhaps TRBD1 (5 bases). V lost 7 bases and J 4 bases, leaving 10 bases between the germline ends. The CDR3 sequence is 13 residues long. Germline V CDR1 and CDR2: KGHDR, SFDVKD. CDR3 loop: CATRDTAYNEQFF. DNA of the CDR3: TGTGCCACCAGGGACACGGCATACAATGAGCAGTTCTTC.

This clone was seen more than once but under ten times. The J gene is TRBJ1-4, the V gene TRBV11-2; D gene ambiguous. CDR1 and CDR2 (germline): SGHAT, FQNNGV. The CDR3 has 16 residues. Trimming took off 2 bases at V and 6 bases at J, with 16 bases between the two ends. CDR3 nucleotide sequence: TGTGCCAGCAGCTTAACCGGAGGGTTCGATTATGAAAAACTGTTTTTT. Translation gives CASSLTGGFDYEKLFF.

This chain connects TRBV10-3 to TRBJ1-2; a possible D gene is TRBD1 (6 bases). In germline, CDR1 is ENHRY, CDR2 SYGVKD. Trimming stripped 10 bases from V and 2 bases from J, with 14 bases between. The CDR3 runs 13 residues. CDR3 DNA: TGTGCCACCTCGGACAGCGAGAACTATGGCTACACCTTC. Residues: CATSDSENYGYTF.

The genes are TRBV3-1 (or the pseudogene TRBV3-2) and TRBJ1-5; D is perhaps TRBD1 (6 bases). The CDR3 consists of 17 residues. Germline CDR1 and CDR2: LGHDT and YNNKEL (reference sequence). V was pared by 1 base and J by 1 base, with 14 bases between. Here the CDR3 reads CASSQGGDKGSNQPQHF. The CDR3 DNA sequence: TGTGCCAGCAGCCAAGGAGGGGACAAAGGGAGCAATCAGCCCCAGCATTTT.

This chain joins TRBV11-2 and TRBJ2-5, with D maybe TRBD1 (7 bases). This CDR3 spans 13 amino acids. V was shortened by 5 bases and J by 4 bases, with 11 bases between the two germline ends. The germline gives CDR1 SGHAT, CDR2 FQNNGV. The CDR3 DNA reads as TGTGCCAGCAGCCCAGGGGGGAGAGAGACCCAGTACTTC. The encoded protein is CASSPGGRETQYF.

The CDR3 sequence: CASSLPWGSGRGGYTQYF. The DNA of the CDR3 is TGTGCCAGCAGCCTACCCTGGGGTAGCGGGAGAGGGGGGTATACGCAGTATTTT. The chain uses TRBV11-2 and TRBJ2-3; TRBD2 matches at 9 bases. CDR1 is SGHAT, CDR2 FQNNGV, per germline. This CDR3 has 18 residues. The ends lost 5 bases at V and 7 bases at J; junction bases unmatched: 19.

The V and J genes are TRBV7-3 and TRBJ2-3, with 11 bases lining up with TRBD2. The V and J ends lost 2 bases and 8 bases, in that order; junction bases with no gene match: 9. There are 16 residues in the CDR3. Germline CDR1 and CDR2: SGHTA and FQGTGA. The DNA of the CDR3 is TGTGCCAGCAGCTTAGTTTTAGCGGGGGGGCTGGGTACGCAGTATTTT. It is translated as CASSLVLAGGLGTQYF. Filled out from reference TRBV7-3 and TRBJ2-3, the complete variable domain reads GAGVSQTPSNKVTEKGKYVELRCDPISGHTALYWYRQSLGQGPEFLIYFQGTGAADDSGLPNDRFFAVRPEGSVSTLKIQRTERGDSAVYLCASSLVLAGGLGTQYFGPGTRLTVL.

The chain uses TRBV24-1 and TRBJ2-2; 11 bases map to TRBD1. V shed 5 bases, J shed 1 base, and the junction held 5 bases outside the gene matches. The germline CDR1 and CDR2 sequences are KGHDR and SFDVKD. The CDR3 contains 17 residues. The CDR3 loop reads CATSGGTGGMNTGELFF. The CDR3 DNA is TGTGCCACCAGTGGGGGGACAGGGGGGATGAACACCGGGGAGCTGTTTTTT.

The chain links TRBV7-2 to TRBJ2-1, with 10 bases matching TRBD1. J gave up 0 bases and V 1 base, and 9 bases lay outside the gene matches. The CDR3 has 19 residues. Germline CDR1 is SGHTA and CDR2 is FQGNSA. CDR3 nucleotide sequence: TGTGCCAGCAGCTTAGTACCCGGACAGGGGGGCCCCTCCTACAATGAGCAGTTCTTC. It encodes CASSLVPGQGGPSYNEQFF. Supplemented by reference TRBV7-2 and TRBJ2-1, the full variable domain reads GAGVSQSPSNKVTEKGKDVELRCDPISGHTALYWYRQSLGQGLEFLIYFQGNSAPDKSGLPSDRFSAERTGGSVSTLTIQRTQQEDSAVYLCASSLVPGQGGPSYNEQFFGPGTRLTVL.

The J gene is TRBJ1-3, the V gene TRBV7-9, with TRBD1 as a possible D gene (5 bases). The CDR3 length is 16 residues. V was trimmed by 5 bases and J by 0 bases, leaving 14 bases between them. Germline V gene data show CDR1 as SEHNR and CDR2 as FQNEAQ (reference sequence). DNA of the CDR3: TGTGCCAGCAGCCCACGACAGCAAATCTCTGGAAACACCATATATTTT. It specifies CASSPRQQISGNTIYF.

V is TRBV12-3 or TRBV12-4 and J is TRBJ2-5; a possible D gene is TRBD1 (5 bases). The CDR3 spans 11 residues. V was clipped by 1 base and J by 10 bases, with 7 bases between them. CDR3 region: CASSLGQGQYF. CDR3 DNA: TGTGCCAGCAGTTTAGGGCAGGGCCAGTACTTC.

V is TRBV7-2 and J is TRBJ2-7, with 7 positions matching TRBD1. CDR1 SGHTA and CDR2 FQGNSA come from the germline V gene. With V trimmed by 5 bases and J by 5 bases, 9 bases remained unmatched. The CDR3 totals 14 residues. The CDR3 sequence is CASSPQQGTHEQYF. CDR3 in DNA: TGTGCCAGCAGCCCGCAACAGGGGACGCACGAGCAGTACTTC.

This sequence joins TRBV5-1 and TRBJ2-7, with 7 bases that match TRBD2. V lost 1 base and J lost 5; bases outside the gene matches: 12. The CDR3 totals 16 residues. Germline-derived CDR1 and CDR2 are SGHRS and YFSETQ. CDR3 nucleotide sequence: TGCGCCAGCAGCTTGCGCCGGACTAGTTTTTTCCACGAGCAGTACTTC. Translated: CASSLRRTSFFHEQYF.

The V gene is TRBV28, the J gene TRBJ2-1, with D maybe TRBD1 (5 bases). Trimming removed 6 bases at V and 0 bases at J, with 12 bases between. Germline V gives CDR1 MDHEN, CDR2 SYDVKM. This CDR3 is 15 amino acids long. The CDR3 DNA reads TGTGCCAGCAGCTCAGGGTCTTCCTCCTACAATGAGCAGTTCTTC. Translation: CASSSGSSSYNEQFF.

The chain is built from TRBV19 and TRBJ2-1; no firm D call. With 6 bases removed from V and 5 bases from J, the gap between germline ends came to 20 bases. Per the germline V gene, CDR1 is LNHDA and CDR2 is SQIVND (reference sequence). CDR3 length: 16 amino acids. Here the CDR3 reads CASSLVTELVDNEQFF. The CDR3 nucleotides are TGTGCCAGTAGCCTCGTGACTGAATTAGTCGACAATGAGCAGTTCTTC.

The rearrangement uses TRBV24-1 and TRBJ2-1, with 13 bases matching TRBD2. The V gene's germline CDR1 is KGHDR and CDR2 SFDVKD. This CDR3 is built from 18 residues. J lost 5 bases, V lost 3 bases, and 9 bases had no gene match. For the CDR3, the DNA is TGTGCCACCAGTGATCACCGGACTAGCGGGAGTATGAACAATGAGCAGTTCTTC. Translation: CATSDHRTSGSMNNEQFF.

The CDR3 sequence is CASRMETGTDTQYF. CDR3 coding DNA: TGTGCCAGCAGAATGGAGACAGGCACAGATACGCAGTATTTT. The V gene is TRBV5-4, the J gene TRBJ2-3, with TRBD1 as a possible D gene (5 bases). Germline V lookup: CDR1 SGHNT, CDR2 YYREEE (reference sequence). CDR3 length: 14 amino acids. The V gene lost 5 bases and the J gene lost 1 base, with 11 bases spanning the gap.

CDR3 sequence reads: CASSSTGYAGRNEQFF. The CDR3 coding sequence is TGTGCCAGCAGCTCAACTGGGTACGCGGGGCGCAATGAGCAGTTCTTC. This chain uses TRBV11-3 with TRBJ2-1; maybe TRBD2 (6 bases). This CDR3 contains 16 residues. Looked up from germline, CDR1 is SGHNT and CDR2 is YENEEA. V was cut by 4 bases and J by 6 bases, with 19 bases left in between. The full variable domain, in which reference TRBV11-3 and TRBJ2-1 provide the parts outside the CDR3, is EAGVVQSPRYKIIEKKQPVAFWCNPISGHNTLYWYLQNLGQGPELLIRYENEEAVDDSQLPKDRFSAERLKGVDSTLKIQPAELGDSAVYLCASSSTGYAGRNEQFFGPGTRLTVL.

The rearrangement joins TRBV6-5 to TRBJ1-5, with TRBD1 identical over 10 bases. Looked up from germline, CDR1 is MNHEY and CDR2 is SVGAGI. CDR3 size: 15 residues. With V trimmed by 0 bases and J by 7 bases, 3 bases remained unmatched. The CDR3 DNA follows: TGTGCCAGCAGTTACTCCGGACAGGGGGGACAGCCCCAGCATTTT. As protein: CASSYSGQGGQPQHF.

The V gene is TRBV28, the J gene TRBJ1-2; 10 bases are shared with TRBD1. The CDR3 extends over 14 amino acids. The germline V gene encodes CDR1 MDHEN and CDR2 SYDVKM. V dropped 3 bases and J dropped 8; count of bases not matched to a gene: 6. The CDR3, as DNA: TGTGCCAGCAGTTTCAGACAGGGGGCGAGCGGCTACACCTTC. Translated, it gives CASSFRQGASGYTF.

The CDR3 DNA sequence: TGTGCCACCAGCAGAGTAGGACAGGGTGACACAGATACGCAGTATTTT. Translated: CATSRVGQGDTDTQYF. The chain links TRBV15 to TRBJ2-3, with TRBD1 matching over 8 bases. Looked up from germline, CDR1 is LNHNV and CDR2 is YYDKDF (reference sequence). CDR3 length: 16 amino acids. The trim removed 1 base at V and 2 bases at J, leaving 5 bases unmatched.